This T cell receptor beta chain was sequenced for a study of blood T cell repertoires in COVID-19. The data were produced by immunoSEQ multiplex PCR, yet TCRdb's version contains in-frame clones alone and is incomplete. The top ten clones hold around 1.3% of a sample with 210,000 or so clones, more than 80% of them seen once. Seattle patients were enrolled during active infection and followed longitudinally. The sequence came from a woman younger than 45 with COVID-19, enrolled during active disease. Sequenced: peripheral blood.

CDR3 sequence (DNA): TGTGCCAGCTCACGTTCTGAGGGTCTGAACACTGAAGCTTTCTTT. Its translation: CASSRSEGLNTEAFF. The chain joins TRBV18 to TRBJ1-1; D remains ambiguous. Germline V lookup: CDR1 KGHSH, CDR2 LQKENI. Trimming cost V 4 bases and J 0 bases, with 12 bases left between them. The CDR3 consists of 15 residues.